These 9 T cell receptor beta chains originate from one sample sequenced in a study of blood T cell repertoires in COVID-19. Assay used: immunoSEQ multiplex PCR; TCRdb lists only in-frame clones, some missing. The sample holds around 700,000 clones, 75% to 90% seen once. What was sequenced was peripheral blood. The receptors shown here come from a woman between 18 and 29 years old with acute or convalescent COVID-19.

The rearrangement joins TRBV5-1 to TRBJ1-1, with 9 bases fitting TRBD1. The CDR3 runs 16 residues. Losses at the gene ends were 4 bases for V and 4 bases for J; bases not matched to a gene: 11. Germline loops: CDR1 SGHRS, CDR2 YFSETQ. The CDR3 coding sequence is TGCGCCAGCAGCAAAAAGACAGGGGGTATGGGCACTGAAGCTTTCTTT. It translates to CASSKKTGGMGTEAFF.

This clone was counted once. Other DNA sequences in the same sample also yield this CDR3. The rearrangement links TRBV9 to TRBJ1-2, with TRBD1 matching 9 bases. With 2 bases clipped from V and 2 bases from J, the junction kept 4 bases outside the gene matches. The germline gives CDR1 SGDLS, CDR2 YYNGEE. This CDR3 is built from 15 residues. The CDR3 bases are TGTGCCAGCAGCGTCCGAACAGGGGGCAACTATGGCTACACCTTC. It codes for CASSVRTGGNYGYTF.

The rearrangement links TRBV10-2 to TRBJ1-5; D may be TRBD1 (5 bases). CDR1 and CDR2 from the germline V gene are WSHSY and SAAADI. This CDR3 has 14 amino acids. Trimming cost V 3 bases and J 3 bases, with 9 bases left between them. CDR3 sequence (DNA): TGCGCCAGCAGTGAAGGAGGGGCCAATCAGCCCCAGCATTTT. Translated: CASSEGGANQPQHF.

The gene calls are TRBV5-4 and TRBJ1-1, with a tentative D call TRBD1 (6 bases). V was pared by 4 bases and J by 0 bases, with 10 bases between. Germline CDR1 reads SGHNT; CDR2 reads YYREEE (reference sequence). The CDR3 length is 14 residues. CDR3 sequence reads: CASSGGVVNTEAFF. The CDR3 nucleotides are TGTGCCAGCAGCGGGGGCGTAGTGAACACTGAAGCTTTCTTT.

CDR3 sequence reads: CASSLGQAGNTEAFF. CDR3 in DNA: TGTGCCAGCAGCTTAGGACAGGCTGGTAACACTGAAGCTTTCTTT. The V and J genes are TRBV9 and TRBJ1-1; 7 bases match TRBD1. CDR1 is SGDLS and CDR2 is YYNGEE in the germline V gene. The CDR3 runs 15 residues. With 4 bases clipped from V and 2 bases from J, the junction kept 8 bases outside the gene matches.

The table lists this clone with a count of one. This sample also contains other DNA sequences that code for the same CDR3. The chain couples TRBV7-2 to TRBJ2-2, with D maybe TRBD2 (6 bases). V lost 3 bases and J lost 2, with 10 bases in between. Germline CDR1 reads SGHTA; CDR2 reads FQGNSA. The CDR3 loop spans 15 amino acids. CDR3 sequence (DNA): TGTGCCAGCAGCTTGGGACTCTCCAACACCGGGGAGCTGTTTTTT. Its protein product is CASSLGLSNTGELFF.

The chain joins TRBV11-2 to TRBJ1-5; D uncertain. The germline V gene encodes CDR1 SGHAT and CDR2 FQNNGV. Trimming pared 2 bases from V and 0 bases from J, leaving 8 bases between. The CDR3 contains 15 residues. The CDR3 coding sequence is TGTGCCAGCAGCTTACAACGGGATAGCAATCAGCCCCAGCATTTT. Encoded protein: CASSLQRDSNQPQHF.

The genes are TRBV4-3 and TRBJ2-7, with TRBD1 matching 8 bases. The CDR3 length is 15 residues. Germline CDR1 and CDR2: LGHNA and YSLEER. V dropped 5 bases and J dropped 3; count of bases not matched to a gene: 9. The CDR3 sequence is CASSLGRDRRYEQYF. For the CDR3, the DNA is TGCGCCAGCAGCTTGGGGCGGGACAGGCGCTACGAGCAGTACTTC.

V gene TRBV7-9 combines with J gene TRBJ1-6, with TRBD1 matching over 9 bases. Germline values: CDR1 SEHNR, CDR2 FQNEAQ (reference sequence). CDR3 size: 15 residues. Trimming removed 5 bases from V and 10 bases from J; junction bases left unmatched: 9. The CDR3 DNA is TGTGCCAGCAGCCCCGAAACAGGGGGCGCGTCACCCCTCCACTTT. Translation: CASSPETGGASPLHF.